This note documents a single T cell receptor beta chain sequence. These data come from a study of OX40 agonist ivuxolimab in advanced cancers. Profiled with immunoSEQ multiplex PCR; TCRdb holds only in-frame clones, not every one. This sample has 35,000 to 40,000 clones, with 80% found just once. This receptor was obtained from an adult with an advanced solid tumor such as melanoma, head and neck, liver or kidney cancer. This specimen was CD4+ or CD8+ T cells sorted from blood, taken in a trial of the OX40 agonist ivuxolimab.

The CDR3 nucleotides read TGTGCCAGCAGCCGGTTACTAGCGGGAGGGCAGGGGATTGAGCAGTTCTTC. This translates into CASSRLLAGGQGIEQFF. V is TRBV7-2 and J is TRBJ2-1, with 13 bases that match TRBD2. The V segment lost 5 bases and the J segment 9 bases; nucleotides outside the gene matches: 13. The germline gives CDR1 SGHTA, CDR2 FQGNSA. The CDR3 sequence is 17 residues long.